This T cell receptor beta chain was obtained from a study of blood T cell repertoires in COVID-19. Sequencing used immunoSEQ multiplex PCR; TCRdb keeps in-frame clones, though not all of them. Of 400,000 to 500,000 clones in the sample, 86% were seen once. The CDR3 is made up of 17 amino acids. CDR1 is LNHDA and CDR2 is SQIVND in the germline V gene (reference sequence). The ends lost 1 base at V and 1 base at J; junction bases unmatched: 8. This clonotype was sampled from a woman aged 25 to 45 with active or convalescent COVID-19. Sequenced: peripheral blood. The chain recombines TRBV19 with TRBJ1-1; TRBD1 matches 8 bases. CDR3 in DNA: TGTGCCAGTAGTATAGGGCGGGACAGGCGACGGAACACTGAAGCTTTCTTT. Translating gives CASSIGRDRRRNTEAFF.